This T cell receptor beta chain was captured in a study of T-cell memory formation after mild COVID-19. Across the study: Clustering of TCRs was largely donor specific. Overall study findings and caveats: Cross-reactive memory apparently joined, as some responding clones appeared in pre-infection memory. For contracting clones, CD4+ ones sat mainly in CM and EM, CD8+ in EMRA. Clones that contracted from day 15 to 85 were balanced CD4/CD8, while later expanders leaned CD4+.

At least ten counts were recorded for this clonotype. What it binds is not known. This CDR3 has 15 residues. Trimming removed 2 bases at V and 5 bases at J, with 15 bases between. From germline, CDR1 is SGHKS and CDR2 YYEKEE (reference sequence). MiXCR, run by TCRdb on the 5' RACE reads, gives a single entry per CDR3 protein. The sample carries approximately 260,000 distinct CDR3 sequences, roughly 18% recorded once. The chain has TRBV5-5 and TRBJ2-3; D remains unclear. This clonotype was sampled from a man younger than 30 who had mild COVID-19 (a few samples of this study predate the infection). Cell type and time point are not known. Sequenced sample: PBMCs or a T cell subset sorted from them (not recorded which). The CDR3 reads CASSFDSLLEDTQYF. Here the CDR3 DNA reads TGTGCCAGCAGCTTCGACTCCCTTTTGGAAGATACGCAGTATTTT.